A single T cell receptor (beta chain) is shown here with its context. These data come from a study of shared clonotypes between healthy human individuals. Generated by immunoSEQ multiplex PCR, the TCRdb table keeps only in-frame clones and is missing some. The table includes 2 million or so clones, roughly 96% detected once. Sequencing was performed on naive CD4+ T cells sorted from blood. The subset was: CD45RA+ positively selected. The clonotype was recovered from a man between 18 and 29 years old in good health.

In nucleotides, the CDR3 is TGTGCCAGCAGAGCCGGGACAGGGCCCTATGGCTACACCTTC. This codes for CASRAGTGPYGYTF. This chain uses TRBV6-6 with TRBJ1-2; TRBD1 aligns across 9 bases. V gave up 6 bases and J gave up 4 bases; unmatched junction bases: 6. The CDR3 has 14 amino acids. Germline V gene data show CDR1 as MNHNY and CDR2 as SVGAGI (reference sequence).